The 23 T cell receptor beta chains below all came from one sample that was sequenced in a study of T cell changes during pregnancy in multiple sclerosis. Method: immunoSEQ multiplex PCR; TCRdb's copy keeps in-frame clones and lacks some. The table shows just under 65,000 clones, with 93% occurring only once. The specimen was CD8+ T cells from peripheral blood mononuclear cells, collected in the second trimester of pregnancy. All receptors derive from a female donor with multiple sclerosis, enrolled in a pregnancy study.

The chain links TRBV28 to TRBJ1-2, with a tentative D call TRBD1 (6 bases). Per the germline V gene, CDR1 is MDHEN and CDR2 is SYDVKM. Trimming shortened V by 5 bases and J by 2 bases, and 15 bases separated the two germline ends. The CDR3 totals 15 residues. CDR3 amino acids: CASSPGHHFNYGYTF. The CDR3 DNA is TGTGCCAGCAGTCCGGGACACCACTTCAACTATGGCTACACCTTC.

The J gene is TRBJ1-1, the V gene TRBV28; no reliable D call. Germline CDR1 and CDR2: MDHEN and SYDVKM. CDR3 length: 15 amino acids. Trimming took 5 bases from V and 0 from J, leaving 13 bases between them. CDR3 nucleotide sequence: TGTGCCAGCAGTCCTATGGTTGAGATGAACACTGAAGCTTTCTTT. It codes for CASSPMVEMNTEAFF.

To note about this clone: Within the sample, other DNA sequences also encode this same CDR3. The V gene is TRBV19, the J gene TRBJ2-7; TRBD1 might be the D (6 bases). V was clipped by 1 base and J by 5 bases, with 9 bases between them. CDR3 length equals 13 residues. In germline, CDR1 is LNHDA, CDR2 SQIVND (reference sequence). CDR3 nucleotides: TGTGCCAGTAGTATAGGCACAGGGAACGAGCAGTACTTC. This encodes CASSIGTGNEQYF.

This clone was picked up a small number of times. CDR3 coding DNA: TGTGCCAGCAGCCGAGGACTAGCCCCCGACGAGCAGTACTTC. Residues: CASSRGLAPDEQYF. The chain combines TRBV4-2 with TRBJ2-7; 8 bases map to TRBD2. The CDR3 length is 14 residues. After removal of 4 bases from V and 5 bases from J, the junction contained 7 bases not matched to a gene. Germline V gene lookup returns CDR1 LGHNA and CDR2 YNFKEQ.

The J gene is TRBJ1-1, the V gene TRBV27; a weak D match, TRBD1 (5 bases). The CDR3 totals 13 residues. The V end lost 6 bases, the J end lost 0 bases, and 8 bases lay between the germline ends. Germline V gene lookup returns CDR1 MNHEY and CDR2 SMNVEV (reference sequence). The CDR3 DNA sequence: TGTGCCAGCAGGTCAGGGTTGAACACTGAAGCTTTCTTT. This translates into CASRSGLNTEAFF.

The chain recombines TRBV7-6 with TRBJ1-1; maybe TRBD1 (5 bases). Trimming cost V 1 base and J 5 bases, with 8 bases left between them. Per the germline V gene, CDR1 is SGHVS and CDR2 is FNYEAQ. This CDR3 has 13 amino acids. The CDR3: CASSLDGATEAFF. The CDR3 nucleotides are TGTGCCAGCAGCTTAGATGGGGCGACTGAAGCTTTCTTT. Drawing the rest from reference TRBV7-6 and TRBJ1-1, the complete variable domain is GAGVSQSPRYKVTKRGQDVALRCDPISGHVSLYWYRQALGQGPEFLTYFNYEAQQDKSGLPNDRFSAERPEGSISTLTIQRTEQRDSAMYRCASSLDGATEAFFGQGTRLTVV.

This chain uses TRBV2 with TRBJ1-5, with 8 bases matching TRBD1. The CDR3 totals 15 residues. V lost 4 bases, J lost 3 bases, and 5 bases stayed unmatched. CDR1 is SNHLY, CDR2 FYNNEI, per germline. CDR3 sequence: CASSGGTGYNQPQHF. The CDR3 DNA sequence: TGTGCCAGCAGTGGGGGGACAGGCTACAATCAGCCCCAGCATTTT.

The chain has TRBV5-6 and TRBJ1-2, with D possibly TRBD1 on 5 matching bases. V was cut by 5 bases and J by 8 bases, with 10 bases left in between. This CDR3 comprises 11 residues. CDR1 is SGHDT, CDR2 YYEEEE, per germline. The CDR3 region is CASRRGTGYTF. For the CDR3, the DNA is TGTGCCAGCAGAAGGGGAACGGGCTACACCTTC.

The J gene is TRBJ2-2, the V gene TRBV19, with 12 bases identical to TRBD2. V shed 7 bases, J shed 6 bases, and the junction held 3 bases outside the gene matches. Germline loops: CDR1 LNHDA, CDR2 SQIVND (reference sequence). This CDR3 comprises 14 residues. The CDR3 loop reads CASTTSGGAGELFF. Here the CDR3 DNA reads TGTGCCAGTACGACTAGCGGGGGAGCCGGGGAGCTGTTTTTT.

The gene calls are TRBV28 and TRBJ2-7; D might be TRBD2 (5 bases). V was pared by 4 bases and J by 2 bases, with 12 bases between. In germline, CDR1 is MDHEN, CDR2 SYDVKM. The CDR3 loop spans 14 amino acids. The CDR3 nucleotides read TGTGCCAGCAGTTCCCGGGATCCTGCCTACGAGCAGTACTTC. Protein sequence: CASSSRDPAYEQYF.

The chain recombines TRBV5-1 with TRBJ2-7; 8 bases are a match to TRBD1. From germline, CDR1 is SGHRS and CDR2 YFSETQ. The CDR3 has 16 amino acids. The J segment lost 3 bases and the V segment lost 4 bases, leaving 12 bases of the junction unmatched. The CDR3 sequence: CASSPDRDRLLYEQYF. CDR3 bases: TGCGCCAGCAGCCCGGACAGGGACCGCCTTCTCTACGAGCAGTACTTC.

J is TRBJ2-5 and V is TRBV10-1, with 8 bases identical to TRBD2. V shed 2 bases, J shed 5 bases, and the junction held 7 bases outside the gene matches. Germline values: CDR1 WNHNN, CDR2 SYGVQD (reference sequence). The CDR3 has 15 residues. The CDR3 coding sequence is TGCGCCAGCAGTGAGGGAGTTGGCGGGAGGGAGACCCAGTACTTC. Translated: CASSEGVGGRETQYF.

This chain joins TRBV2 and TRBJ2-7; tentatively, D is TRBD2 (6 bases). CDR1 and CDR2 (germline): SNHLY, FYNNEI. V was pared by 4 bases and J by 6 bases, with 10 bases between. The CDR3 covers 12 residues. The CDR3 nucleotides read TGTGCCAGCAGTGGGGGAGGCCCCGAGCAGTACTTC. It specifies CASSGGGPEQYF.

CDR3 in amino acids: CASSPPGGRDTEAFF. CDR3 DNA: TGTGCCAGCTCACCACCGGGAGGCCGGGACACTGAAGCTTTCTTT. V is TRBV18 and J is TRBJ1-1; D remains unclear. Looked up from germline, CDR1 is KGHSH and CDR2 is LQKENI. V was pared by 0 bases and J by 3 bases, with 11 bases between. There are 15 residues in the CDR3.

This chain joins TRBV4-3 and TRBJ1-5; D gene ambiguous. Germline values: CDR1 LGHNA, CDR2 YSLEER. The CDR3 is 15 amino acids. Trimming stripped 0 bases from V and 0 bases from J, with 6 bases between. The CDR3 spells CASSQERYSNQPQHF. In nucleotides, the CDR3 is TGCGCCAGCAGCCAAGAACGGTATAGCAATCAGCCCCAGCATTTT.

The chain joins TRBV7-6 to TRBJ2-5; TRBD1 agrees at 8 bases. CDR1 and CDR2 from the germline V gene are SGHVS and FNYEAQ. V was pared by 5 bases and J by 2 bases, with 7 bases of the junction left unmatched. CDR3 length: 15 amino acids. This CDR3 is CASSPFTGGQETQYF. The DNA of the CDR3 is TGTGCCAGCAGCCCTTTTACAGGGGGGCAAGAGACCCAGTACTTC.

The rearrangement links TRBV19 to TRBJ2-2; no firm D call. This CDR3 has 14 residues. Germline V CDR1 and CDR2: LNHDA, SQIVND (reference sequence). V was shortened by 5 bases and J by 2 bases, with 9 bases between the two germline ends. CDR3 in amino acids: CASSWAVNTGELFF. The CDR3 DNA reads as TGTGCCAGTAGTTGGGCAGTCAACACCGGGGAGCTGTTTTTT.

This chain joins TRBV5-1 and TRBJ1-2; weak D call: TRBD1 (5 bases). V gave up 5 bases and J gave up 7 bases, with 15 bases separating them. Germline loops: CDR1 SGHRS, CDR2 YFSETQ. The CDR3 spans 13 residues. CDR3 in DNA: TGCGCCAGCAGGTCGGGGGGAGGAGGTGGCTACACCTTC. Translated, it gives CASRSGGGGGYTF.

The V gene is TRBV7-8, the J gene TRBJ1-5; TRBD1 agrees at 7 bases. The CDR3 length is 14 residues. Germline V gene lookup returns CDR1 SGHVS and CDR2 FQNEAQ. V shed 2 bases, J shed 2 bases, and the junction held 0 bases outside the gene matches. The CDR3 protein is CASSLTGGNQPQHF. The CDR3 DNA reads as TGTGCCAGCAGCTTAACAGGGGGCAATCAGCCCCAGCATTTT.

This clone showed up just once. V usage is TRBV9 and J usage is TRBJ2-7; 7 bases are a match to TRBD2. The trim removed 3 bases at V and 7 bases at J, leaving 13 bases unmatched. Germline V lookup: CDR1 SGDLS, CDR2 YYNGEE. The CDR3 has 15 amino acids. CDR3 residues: CASSESGEGLREQYF. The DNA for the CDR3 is TGTGCCAGCAGCGAGTCGGGGGAGGGCCTAAGGGAGCAGTACTTC.

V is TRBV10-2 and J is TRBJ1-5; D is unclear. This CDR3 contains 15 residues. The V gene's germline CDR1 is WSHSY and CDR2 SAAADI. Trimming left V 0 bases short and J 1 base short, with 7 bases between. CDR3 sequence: CASSESLGSNQPQHF. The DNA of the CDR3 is TGCGCCAGCAGTGAGTCTCTAGGAAGCAATCAGCCCCAGCATTTT.

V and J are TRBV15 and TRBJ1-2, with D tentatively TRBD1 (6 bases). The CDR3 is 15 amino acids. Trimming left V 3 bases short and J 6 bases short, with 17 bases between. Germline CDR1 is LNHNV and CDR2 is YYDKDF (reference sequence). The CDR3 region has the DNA TGTGCCACCAGCAGGGATACGACAGGTTCTCATGGCTACACCTTC. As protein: CATSRDTTGSHGYTF.

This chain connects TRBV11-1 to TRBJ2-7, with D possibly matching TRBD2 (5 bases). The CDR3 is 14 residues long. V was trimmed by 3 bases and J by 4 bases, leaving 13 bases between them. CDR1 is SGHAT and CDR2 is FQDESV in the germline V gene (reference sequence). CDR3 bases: TGTGCCAGCAGCTTGGAAAGGGAGTTTTACGAGCAGTACTTC. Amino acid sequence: CASSLEREFYEQYF.